This entry features one T cell receptor (beta chain) sequence. Germline CDR1 reads SNHLY; CDR2 reads FYNNEI. The CDR3 spans 14 residues. V shed 4 bases and J shed 4 bases, with 12 bases lying between them. Repertoires were generated with immunoSEQ multiplex PCR, while TCRdb's copy carries only in-frame clones and drops some. The data show under 45,000 clones, with 80% to 95% seen just once and about 0.45% held by the top ten. The record originates from a study of T cell changes during pregnancy in multiple sclerosis. The origin of this receptor is a female donor in good health, enrolled as a control in a pregnancy study. The material sequenced was CD4+ T cells from peripheral blood mononuclear cells, taken in the third trimester of pregnancy. The chain has TRBV2 and TRBJ2-3; D possibly corresponds to TRBD1 (5 bases). CDR3 residues: CASSGWEGADTQYF. The DNA of the CDR3 is TGTGCCAGCAGTGGGTGGGAAGGGGCAGATACGCAGTATTTT.